This is a list of T cell receptor beta chains from one sample in a study of T cells in Graves' hyperthyroidism and ophthalmopathy. One entry per CDR3 protein, called by TCRdb with MiXCR from the multiplex PCR reads. This table holds under 750,000 distinct CDR3 sequences, over 15% found once. Sequencing was done on a sample of blood. These receptors came from a woman between 50 and 59 years old with Graves' hyperthyroidism that later progressed to Graves' ophthalmopathy. The CDR3 runs from the conserved cysteine through the conserved F or W. The order of the fields is D gene, J gene, V gene, clone size, CDR3 DNA, CDR3 protein. A D gene is named only where the DNA matches it firmly. The size entry is marked missing in some rows and otherwise reads once, few, many or a size class.

D gene: .
J gene: TRBJ2-7
V gene: TRBV20-1
clone size: few
CDR3 DNA: TGCAGTGCTAGAACCGGGACACACGAGCAGTACTTC
CDR3 protein: CSARTGTHEQYF

D gene: .
J gene: TRBJ1-4
V gene: TRBV12-3/TRBV12-4
clone size: .
CDR3 DNA: TGTGCCAGCAGTTTATCCGAGTCTCGCGAAAAACTGTTTTTT
CDR3 protein: CASSLSESREKLFF

D gene: .
J gene: TRBJ2-3
V gene: TRBV3-1
clone size: .
CDR3 DNA: TGTGCCAGCAGCCGAGTCTTGGCAGGGATCGGCACAGATACGCAGTATTTT
CDR3 protein: CASSRVLAGIGTDTQYF

D gene: .
J gene: TRBJ2-3
V gene: TRBV19
clone size: few
CDR3 DNA: TGTGCCAGTAGTATAGGTCCGGGAAGGACAGATACGCAGTATTTT
CDR3 protein: CASSIGPGRTDTQYF

D gene: .
J gene: TRBJ2-5
V gene: TRBV7-2
clone size: few
CDR3 DNA: TGTGCCAGCAGCTCCCCAGTGATACTCGAGACCCAGTACTTC
CDR3 protein: CASSSPVILETQYF

D gene: TRBD2
J gene: TRBJ2-7
V gene: TRBV20-1
clone size: .
CDR3 DNA: TGCAGTGCTAGGAGCTCCAAAGCGGGGGAGACCTACGAGCAGTACTTC
CDR3 protein: CSARSSKAGETYEQYF

D gene: .
J gene: TRBJ1-5
V gene: TRBV20-1
clone size: many
CDR3 DNA: TGCAGTGCCCAAGGAGGAGGGGCTAATAATCAGCCCCAGCATTTT
CDR3 protein: CSAQGGGANNQPQHF

D gene: .
J gene: TRBJ1-1
V gene: TRBV7-7
clone size: many
CDR3 DNA: TGTGCTACCTCTAAGACAGTGAACACTGAAGCTTTCTTT
CDR3 protein: CATSKTVNTEAFF

D gene: TRBD1
J gene: TRBJ1-1
V gene: TRBV4-1
clone size: few
CDR3 DNA: TGCGCCAGCAGCCTTAAGCTCCACAGGGGACAAACTGAAGCTTTCTTT
CDR3 protein: CASSLKLHRGQTEAFF

D gene: .
J gene: TRBJ1-2
V gene: TRBV6-1
clone size: .
CDR3 DNA: TGTGCCAGCACCGCCCCGATGGGGGAGGGAGGCTACACCTTC
CDR3 protein: CASTAPMGEGGYTF

D gene: .
J gene: TRBJ1-2
V gene: TRBV27
clone size: .
CDR3 DNA: TGTGCCAGCAGTTTTAGCGGCAGGGGTTTATATGGCTACACCTTC
CDR3 protein: CASSFSGRGLYGYTF

D gene: TRBD1
J gene: TRBJ2-7
V gene: TRBV28
clone size: many
CDR3 DNA: TGTGCCACTGAACTCCACTCTCCGGGACAGGGGGATTGGGGCTCCTACGAGCAGTACTTC
CDR3 protein: CATELHSPGQGDWGSYEQYF

D gene: TRBD2
J gene: TRBJ2-5
V gene: TRBV3-1
clone size: many
CDR3 DNA: TGTGCCAGCAGCCAAGGTTCTAGCGGGGGCTGGGAGACCCAGTACTTC
CDR3 protein: CASSQGSSGGWETQYF

D gene: TRBD1
J gene: TRBJ2-7
V gene: TRBV7-9
clone size: many
CDR3 DNA: TGTGCCAGCAGACTGGGACAGGGGGTCAACGAGCAGTACTTC
CDR3 protein: CASRLGQGVNEQYF

D gene: .
J gene: TRBJ2-3
V gene: TRBV6-2/TRBV6-3
clone size: .
CDR3 DNA: TGTGCCAGCAGTTACTCCCACACAGATACGCAGTATTTT
CDR3 protein: CASSYSHTDTQYF

D gene: TRBD1
J gene: TRBJ2-7
V gene: TRBV15
clone size: .
CDR3 DNA: TGTGCCACCCCGGAGCCGGGACAGGGAGACGACGAGCAGTACTTC
CDR3 protein: CATPEPGQGDDEQYF

D gene: TRBD1
J gene: TRBJ1-4
V gene: TRBV30
clone size: few
CDR3 DNA: TGTGCCTGGGTGGGACAGGGGCATGAAAAACTGTTTTTT
CDR3 protein: CAWVGQGHEKLFF

D gene: TRBD1
J gene: TRBJ2-1
V gene: TRBV20-1
clone size: few
CDR3 DNA: TGCAGTGCTAGAGGTCTCAGGGGGAATGAGCAGTTCTTC
CDR3 protein: CSARGLRGNEQFF

D gene: .
J gene: TRBJ1-2
V gene: TRBV10-3
clone size: many
CDR3 DNA: TGTGCCATCAGGAAGGAGGGGCAGGGGACCTATGGCTACACCTTC
CDR3 protein: CAIRKEGQGTYGYTF

D gene: .
J gene: TRBJ1-2
V gene: TRBV2
clone size: .
CDR3 DNA: TGTGCCAGAACAAACTATGGCTACACCTTC
CDR3 protein: CARTNYGYTF

D gene: TRBD2
J gene: TRBJ2-1
V gene: TRBV5-1
clone size: many
CDR3 DNA: TGCGCCAGCAGCTTGAACCAGCGGGGGACCCGGGAGCAGTTCTTC
CDR3 protein: CASSLNQRGTREQFF

D gene: .
J gene: TRBJ2-5
V gene: TRBV2
clone size: many
CDR3 DNA: TGTGCCAGCAGCCTCGCAGGGGAGACAGAGACCCAGTACTTC
CDR3 protein: CASSLAGETETQYF

D gene: .
J gene: TRBJ1-1
V gene: TRBV7-8
clone size: .
CDR3 DNA: TGTGCCAGCAGCTTGACCCCCCCAGGGATGAACACTGAAGCTTTCTTT
CDR3 protein: CASSLTPPGMNTEAFF

D gene: .
J gene: TRBJ1-1
V gene: TRBV29-1
clone size: many
CDR3 DNA: TGCAGCGTTTCTACAGGGCTGCACACTGAAGCTTTCTTT
CDR3 protein: CSVSTGLHTEAFF

D gene: .
J gene: TRBJ2-5
V gene: TRBV13
clone size: many
CDR3 DNA: TGTGCCAGCAGATCCCTTAGGCACACACCCGGGGAGACCCAGTACTTC
CDR3 protein: CASRSLRHTPGETQYF

D gene: TRBD1
J gene: TRBJ1-4
V gene: TRBV10-3
clone size: few
CDR3 DNA: TGTGCCATCAGTGGGTCGACAGGGTCGGGGGAAAAACTGTTTTTT
CDR3 protein: CAISGSTGSGEKLFF

D gene: TRBD1
J gene: TRBJ2-2
V gene: TRBV20-1
clone size: few
CDR3 DNA: TGCAGTGCTAGAGCCGGGACAGGGGGATTCACCGGGGAGCTGTTTTTT
CDR3 protein: CSARAGTGGFTGELFF

D gene: .
J gene: TRBJ2-7
V gene: TRBV5-5
clone size: .
CDR3 DNA: TGTGCCAGCAGCTTTGTGGCCAGATCCTACGAGCAGTACTTC
CDR3 protein: CASSFVARSYEQYF